This TCR beta chain originates from a study of blood T cell repertoires in COVID-19. CDR1 is SGHTA and CDR2 is FQGTGA in the germline V gene. The CDR3 extends over 16 amino acids. V gave up 5 bases and J gave up 10 bases; unmatched junction bases: 13. This table comes from immunoSEQ multiplex PCR, and its TCRdb copy is limited to in-frame clones, with some not included. The data show about 170,000 clones, with roughly 80% seen just once and approximately 2.4% held by the top ten. The sample consisted of peripheral blood. The chain combines TRBV7-3 with TRBJ1-6; 8 positions match TRBD1. The clonotype originates from a human donor with acute or convalescent COVID-19. The donor label of this sample is uncertain. DNA of the CDR3: TGTGCCAGCAGCCCCCCCGAGCAGGGGGCTAGGTCACCCCTCCACTTT. It codes for CASSPPEQGARSPLHF.